A selection of T cell receptor beta chains follows, all from one sample in a study of cytomegalovirus exposure and HLA in healthy donors. Only in-frame clones appear in the TCRdb table, and some are missing; sequencing was by immunoSEQ multiplex PCR. The table lists about 65,000 clones, around 92% of them singletons. Sequencing used PBMCs. These receptors all come from a woman between 18 and 30 years old in good health and CMV-seronegative. CDR3s include the opening cysteine and the closing phenylalanine or tryptophan. The order of the fields is D gene, V gene, clone size, J gene, CDR3 protein, CDR3 DNA. A D gene is named only where the DNA matches it firmly. Clone sizes are given selectively: once, few, many, or a class where the clone is expanded.

TRBD2	TRBV7-2	NA	TRBJ2-7	CASSEGLGMYEQYF	TGTGCCAGCAGCGAGGGACTAGGAATGTACGAGCAGTACTTC
TRBD1	TRBV30	NA	TRBJ1-2	CAWARTGFGYTF	TGTGCCTGGGCCCGGACAGGGTTCGGCTACACCTTC
NA	TRBV10-3	NA	TRBJ1-2	CAISESTASLGQDYGYTF	TGTGCCATCAGTGAGTCTACAGCAAGTCTGGGACAAGACTATGGCTACACCTTC
NA	TRBV6-5	NA	TRBJ1-1	CASSYIGDTEAFF	TGTGCCAGCAGTTACATCGGGGATACTGAAGCTTTCTTT
NA	TRBV9	NA	TRBJ2-7	CASSEGLSRAYEQYF	TGTGCCAGCAGCGAGGGACTGAGTCGGGCCTACGAGCAGTACTTC
TRBD2	TRBV19	NA	TRBJ2-1	CASSTGLPLDEQFF	TGTGCCAGTAGTACGGGACTACCTCTGGATGAGCAGTTCTTC
TRBD1	TRBV6-5	medium-sized	TRBJ2-7	CGGGQGNYEQYF	TGTGGGGGTGGACAGGGTAACTACGAGCAGTACTTC
TRBD1	TRBV6-1	NA	TRBJ1-6	CASRDSYNSPLHF	TGTGCCAGCCGGGACAGTTATAATTCACCCCTCCACTTT
NA	TRBV25-1	NA	TRBJ2-1	CASSEGGQTNEQFF	TGTGCCAGCAGTGAAGGTGGGCAGACCAATGAGCAGTTCTTC
TRBD1	TRBV7-9	NA	TRBJ1-1	CASSLVWLGQPNTEAFF	TGTGCCAGCAGCTTAGTTTGGCTGGGACAGCCGAACACTGAAGCTTTCTTT
NA	TRBV18	NA	TRBJ1-1	CASSPTALDPEAFF	TGTGCCAGCTCACCGACTGCTTTAGATCCTGAAGCTTTCTTT
TRBD2	TRBV19	NA	TRBJ2-3	CASSSRPGLAGSTDTQYF	TGTGCCAGTAGTTCTCGCCCGGGACTAGCGGGGAGCACAGATACGCAGTATTTT
TRBD1	TRBV13	NA	TRBJ2-5	CASSEGQGRGETQYF	TGTGCCAGCAGCGAAGGACAGGGGAGGGGAGAGACCCAGTACTTC
NA	TRBV7-2	NA	TRBJ1-2	CASSLVNGYTF	TGTGCCAGCAGCTTAGTAAATGGCTACACCTTC
NA	TRBV20-1	once	TRBJ1-2	CSARGSLSYTF	TGCAGTGCTAGGGGCTCTTTAAGCTACACCTTC
NA	TRBV6-5	NA	TRBJ1-2	CASSYSESNYGYTF	TGTGCCAGCAGTTACTCAGAGAGTAACTATGGCTACACCTTC
TRBD1	TRBV7-2	few	TRBJ2-1	CASSLAPGGSSYNEQFF	TGTGCCAGCAGCTTAGCTCCAGGGGGAAGCTCCTACAATGAGCAGTTCTTC
TRBD1	TRBV6-5	NA	TRBJ1-2	CASSDSGDRGYGYTF	TGTGCCAGCAGTGACTCGGGGGACAGGGGCTATGGCTACACCTTC
NA	TRBV4-1	NA	TRBJ2-3	CASSAPGVYGDTDTQYF	TGCGCCAGCAGCGCACCAGGGGTTTATGGAGACACAGATACGCAGTATTTT
TRBD1	TRBV7-8	NA	TRBJ2-7	CASSLAGTGSEQYF	TGTGCCAGCAGCTTAGCCGGGACAGGGAGCGAGCAGTACTTC
NA	TRBV6-5	NA	TRBJ1-1	CASTRTAGATEAFF	TGTGCCAGCACCAGGACGGCGGGGGCCACTGAAGCTTTCTTT
NA	TRBV28	NA	TRBJ1-2	CASSLYAAGKRSYGYTF	TGTGCCAGCAGTTTATATGCAGCAGGCAAACGTAGCTATGGCTACACCTTC
NA	TRBV6-5	NA	TRBJ2-7	CASSYRASSYEQYF	TGTGCCAGCAGTTATCGCGCGTCCTCCTACGAGCAGTACTTC
NA	TRBV30	once	TRBJ1-5	CAWSGLPGQPQHF	TGTGCCTGGAGTGGACTCCCCGGGCAGCCCCAGCATTTT
NA	TRBV7-3	NA	TRBJ2-1	CASSLEKAERYLQFF	TGTGCCAGCAGCTTAGAAAAGGCGGAGCGTTACCTTCAGTTCTTC
TRBD1	TRBV6-6	NA	TRBJ1-2	CASSGPGGERYTF	TGTGCCAGCAGTGGCCCAGGGGGCGAGCGCTACACCTTC
NA	TRBV4-1	once	TRBJ2-2	CASSLSRRGSTGELFF	TGCGCCAGCAGCCTGAGCCGGAGGGGTAGCACCGGGGAGCTGTTTTTT
NA	TRBV19	NA	TRBJ1-5	CATQGSNQPQHF	TGTGCCACCCAGGGTTCCAATCAGCCCCAGCATTTT
TRBD1	TRBV5-4	NA	TRBJ1-2	CASSSPGGNGYTF	TGTGCCAGCAGCTCCCCAGGGGGCAATGGCTACACCTTC
TRBD1	TRBV5-1	NA	TRBJ2-2	CASSQFRGPTGELFF	TGCGCCAGCAGCCAGTTCAGGGGGCCGACCGGGGAGCTGTTTTTT
NA	TRBV18	NA	TRBJ2-7	CASSQTGLEQYF	TGTGCCAGCTCACAGACAGGTTTGGAGCAGTACTTC
TRBD2	TRBV29-1	NA	TRBJ2-3	CSVEVEAGGPEDTQYF	TGCAGCGTTGAAGTGGAAGCGGGGGGGCCTGAAGATACGCAGTATTTT
TRBD2	TRBV12-5	NA	TRBJ2-2	CASVRTSESGELFF	TGTGCTAGTGTCCGGACTAGCGAGTCGGGGGAGCTGTTTTTT
NA	TRBV29-1	NA	TRBJ2-2	CSAFVVNTGELFF	TGCAGCGCCTTTGTCGTGAACACCGGGGAGCTGTTTTTT
NA	TRBV25-1	few	TRBJ2-7	CASSEQGPVGYEQYF	TGTGCCAGCAGTGAGCAGGGTCCAGTAGGGTACGAGCAGTACTTC
NA	TRBV28	NA	TRBJ2-3	CASSLGGAGADTQYF	TGTGCCAGCAGTTTAGGGGGGGCCGGGGCAGATACGCAGTATTTT
NA	TRBV27	NA	TRBJ2-3	CASLIPSTDTQYF	TGTGCCAGTCTAATCCCTAGCACAGATACGCAGTATTTT
TRBD1	TRBV29-1	NA	TRBJ1-2	CSEGGQSFGSDGYTF	TGCAGTGAAGGGGGACAGTCTTTTGGCTCTGACGGCTACACCTTC
NA	TRBV10-3	NA	TRBJ2-5	CAISEPEETQYF	TGTGCCATCAGTGAGCCGGAAGAGACCCAGTACTTC
TRBD2	TRBV28	NA	TRBJ2-2	CASTTGGVKDGELFF	TGTGCCAGCACCACCGGGGGGGTTAAGGACGGGGAGCTGTTTTTT
NA	TRBV28	NA	TRBJ2-1	CASSLTRSKQFF	TGTGCCAGCAGTTTAACGAGGAGCAAGCAGTTCTTC
NA	TRBV19	NA	TRBJ2-7	CASSISARSYEQYF	TGTGCCAGTAGTATTAGCGCCAGGAGCTACGAGCAGTACTTC
NA	TRBV10-2	NA	TRBJ2-7	CASGDTHYEQYF	TGCGCCAGCGGCGACACACACTACGAGCAGTACTTC
NA	TRBV9	NA	TRBJ2-5	CASSVTGFGQETQYF	TGTGCCAGCAGCGTAACAGGGTTTGGGCAAGAGACCCAGTACTTC
TRBD2	TRBV28	NA	TRBJ2-2	CATGGGINTGELFF	TGTGCCACCGGGGGAGGGATCAACACCGGGGAGCTGTTTTTT
NA	TRBV4-2	NA	TRBJ2-1	CASSQDTGEQFF	TGTGCCAGCAGCCAAGACACCGGTGAGCAGTTCTTC